Described below is a single T cell receptor (beta chain) sequence and its context. What it binds is not known. With 4 bases clipped from V and 8 bases from J, the junction kept 10 bases outside the gene matches. CDR1 and CDR2 from the germline V gene are SGDLS and YYNGEE. The CDR3 length is 14 residues. Generated by immunoSEQ multiplex PCR, the TCRdb table keeps only in-frame clones and is missing some. The data show around 76,000 clones, approximately 85% seen once. The record originates from a study of OX40 agonist ivuxolimab in advanced cancers. Background on the study: Hepatocellular carcinoma, melanoma, renal cell or head and neck cancer was diagnosed in the dose-escalation patients. Three patients showed partial responses: one hepatocellular carcinoma and two cutaneous melanoma cases.

Whole-study results and caveats: Some nonresponders also had low normalized T-cell clonal expansion.

This receptor was identified in an adult with an advanced solid tumor such as melanoma, head and neck, liver or kidney cancer. Sequenced material: CD4+ or CD8+ T cells sorted from blood, taken in a trial of the OX40 agonist ivuxolimab. V gene TRBV9 combines with J gene TRBJ2-3, with 7 nucleotides matching TRBD2. The CDR3 bases are TGTGCCAGCAGCCCCCGGGTTGCTAGCGGTACGCAGTATTTT. This sequence encodes CASSPRVASGTQYF.